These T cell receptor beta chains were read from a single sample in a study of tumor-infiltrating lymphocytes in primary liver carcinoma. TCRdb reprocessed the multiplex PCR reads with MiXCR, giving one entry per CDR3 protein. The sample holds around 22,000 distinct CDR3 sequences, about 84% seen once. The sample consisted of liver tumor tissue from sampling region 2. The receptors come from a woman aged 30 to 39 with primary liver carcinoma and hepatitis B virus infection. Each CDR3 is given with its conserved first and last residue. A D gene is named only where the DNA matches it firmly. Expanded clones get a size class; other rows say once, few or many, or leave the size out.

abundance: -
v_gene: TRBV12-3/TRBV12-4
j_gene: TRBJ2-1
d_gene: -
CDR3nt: TGTACCAGTTGTTCACTCCAGGGAGGCAATGAGCAGTTCTTC
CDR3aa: CTSCSLQGGNEQFF

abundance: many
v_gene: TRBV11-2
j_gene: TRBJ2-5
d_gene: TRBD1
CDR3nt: TGTGCCAGCAGCTCTCGGACAGGGGCCGCCGAGACCCAGTACTTC
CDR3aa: CASSSRTGAAETQYF

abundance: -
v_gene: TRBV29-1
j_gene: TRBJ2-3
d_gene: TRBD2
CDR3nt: TGTAGCGCCTCCCTGGCTAGCGGGAGTAGGTCAGATACGCAGTATTTT
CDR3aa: CSASLASGSRSDTQYF

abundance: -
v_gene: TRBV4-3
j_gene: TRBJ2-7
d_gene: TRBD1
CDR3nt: TGCGCCAGCAGACAAAATCGATGGACAGGGTGGGAGCAGTACTTC
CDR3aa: CASRQNRWTGWEQYF

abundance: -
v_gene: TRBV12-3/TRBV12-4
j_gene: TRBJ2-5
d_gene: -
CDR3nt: TGCGCCAGCAACCCAGGGGAAGTAGAGACCCAGTACTTC
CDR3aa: CASNPGEVETQYF

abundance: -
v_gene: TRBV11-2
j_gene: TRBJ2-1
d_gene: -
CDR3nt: TGTGCCAGCACCTATCAGGGGCGGGTGTACAATGAGCGGTTCTTC
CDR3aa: CASTYQGRVYNERFF

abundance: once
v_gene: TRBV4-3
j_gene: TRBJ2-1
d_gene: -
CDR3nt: TGCGCCAGCAACCAAGGTATGAAAGGGTCCGGTGAGCAGTTTTTC
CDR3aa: CASNQGMKGSGEQFF

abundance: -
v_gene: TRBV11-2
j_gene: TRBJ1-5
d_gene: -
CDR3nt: TGTACCAGCTGCTTAGAGCCCTACCCGTTTCAGCCCCAGCATTTT
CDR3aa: CTSCLEPYPFQPQHF

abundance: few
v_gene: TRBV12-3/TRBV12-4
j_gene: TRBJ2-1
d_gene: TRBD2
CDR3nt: TGTGCCAGTAGCCTGTCCGGGACTAGCGGACCTGAGCAGTTCTTT
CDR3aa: CASSLSGTSGPEQFF

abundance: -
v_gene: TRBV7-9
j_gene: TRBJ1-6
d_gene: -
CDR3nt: TGTGTCAGCATCAAATCGGAGGATTCACCCCTCCACTTT
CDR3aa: CVSIKSEDSPLHF

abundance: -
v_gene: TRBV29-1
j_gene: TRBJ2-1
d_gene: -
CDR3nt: TGCAGTCTCGTGGGGTGGGAGCGCCGAACGTTCTTC
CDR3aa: CSLVGWERRTFF

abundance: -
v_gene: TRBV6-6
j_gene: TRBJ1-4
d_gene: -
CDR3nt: TGTACCAGCAGTTCCTCCGGGACGGCGAACGAAAAACTATTATTT
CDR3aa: CTSSSSGTANEKLLF

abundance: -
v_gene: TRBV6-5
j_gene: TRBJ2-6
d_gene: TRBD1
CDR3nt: TGTGCCAGCAGTCTTTGGACAGGGATGAAAGCCGGGGCCAACGTCATGACTTTC
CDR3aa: CASSLWTGMKAGANVMTF

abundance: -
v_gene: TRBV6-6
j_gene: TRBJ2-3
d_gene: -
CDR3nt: TGTACCAGTGGTTACCAGACCGGACCTCGACGCACAGATACGCAGTATTTT
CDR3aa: CTSGYQTGPRRTDTQYF

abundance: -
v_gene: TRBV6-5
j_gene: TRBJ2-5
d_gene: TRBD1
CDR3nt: TGTGCCAGCAGTTACTCGACAGGGCCAGAGATCCAGTACTTT
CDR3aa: CASSYSTGPEIQYF

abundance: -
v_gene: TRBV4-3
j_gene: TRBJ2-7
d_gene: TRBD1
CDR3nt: TGCGCCAGCGGCCAAGATCGAAGGACAGGGCGGGGGCAGTACTTC
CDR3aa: CASGQDRRTGRGQYF

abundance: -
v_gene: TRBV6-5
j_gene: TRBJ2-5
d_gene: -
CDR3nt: TGTGCCAGCTCTACCGACAGGAGGCTGACCCAGTACTTC
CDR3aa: CASSTDRRLTQYF

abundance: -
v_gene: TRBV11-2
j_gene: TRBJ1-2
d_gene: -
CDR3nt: TGTGCCAACAGCCCACGAGGGGGGGATTGGAGCTATGGCTATACCTTC
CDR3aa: CANSPRGGDWSYGYTF

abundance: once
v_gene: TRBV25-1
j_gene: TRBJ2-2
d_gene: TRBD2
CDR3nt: TGTGCCAACTGGGGAACCGGGACTAGCTATATGGGCACCGGGGGGCTGTTTTTT
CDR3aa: CANWGTGTSYMGTGGLFF

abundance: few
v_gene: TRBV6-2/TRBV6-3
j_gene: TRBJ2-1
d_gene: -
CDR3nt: TGTACCAGCAAGGGCAGGGGCAATGAGCACTTCTTC
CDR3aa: CTSKGRGNEHFF

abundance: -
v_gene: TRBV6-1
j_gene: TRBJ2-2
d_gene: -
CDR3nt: TGTTCCATCAGTGAAACCCTTCCCGGGGGCGCCGGGAACACCGGGGAGCTGTTTTTT
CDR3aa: CSISETLPGGAGNTGELFF

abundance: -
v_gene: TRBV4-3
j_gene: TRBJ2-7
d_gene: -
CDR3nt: TGTGCCAGCAGCCAAGGTATACACAGCCTCCCCTACGAGCAGTACTTC
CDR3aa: CASSQGIHSLPYEQYF

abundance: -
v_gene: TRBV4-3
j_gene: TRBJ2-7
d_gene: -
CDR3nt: TGCGCCGGCATCCGAGATTTTCCAGGGTCCTACGAGCAGTACTTC
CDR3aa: CAGIRDFPGSYEQYF

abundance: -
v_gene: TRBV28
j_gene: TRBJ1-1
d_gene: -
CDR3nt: TGTGCCAGCAGTTTATTACTGGGAAACACTGAAGCTTTCTTT
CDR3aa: CASSLLLGNTEAFF

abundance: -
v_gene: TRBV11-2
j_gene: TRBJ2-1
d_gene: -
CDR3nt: TGTGCCAGCAGCTTAGGGCATGGGTTTAGGCAGTTCTTC
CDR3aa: CASSLGHGFRQFF

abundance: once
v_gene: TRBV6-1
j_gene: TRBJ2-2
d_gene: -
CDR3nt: TGTGCGAGCAGCGAAACCCTTCCCGGGGGCGCCCCGAACACCGGGGAGCTGTTTTTT
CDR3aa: CASSETLPGGAPNTGELFF

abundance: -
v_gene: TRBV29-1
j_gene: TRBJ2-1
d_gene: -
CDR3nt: TGCAGCGTTGAAGGGGAACAACTAGCATCCCTCCCCTGCGATGAGCAGTTCTTC
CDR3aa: CSVEGEQLASLPCDEQFF

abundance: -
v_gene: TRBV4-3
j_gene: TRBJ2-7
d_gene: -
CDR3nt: TGCCCCAGCAGCCAAGATATACAGAGCCTCCCCTACCAGCAGTACTTC
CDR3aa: CPSSQDIQSLPYQQYF

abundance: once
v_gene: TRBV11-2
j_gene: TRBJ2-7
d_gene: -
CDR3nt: TGTGCCAGTAGCTTAGACTCAAACTTCGAGCAGTACTTC
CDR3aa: CASSLDSNFEQYF

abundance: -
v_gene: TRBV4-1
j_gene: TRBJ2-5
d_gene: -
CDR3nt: TGCACCAGGAGCCCAGCGCCTTTAGAGACCCAGTACTTC
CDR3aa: CTRSPAPLETQYF

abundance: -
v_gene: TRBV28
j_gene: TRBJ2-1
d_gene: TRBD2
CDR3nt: TGTGTCGGCAGGGGGACTAGCGGCGACAATGGGCAGTTCTTC
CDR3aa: CVGRGTSGDNGQFF

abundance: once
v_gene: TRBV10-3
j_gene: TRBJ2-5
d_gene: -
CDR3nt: TGTGCCATCAGTGAGTCGGCTACCAGACAAGAGGCGCAGTGCTTC
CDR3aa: CAISESATRQEAQCF

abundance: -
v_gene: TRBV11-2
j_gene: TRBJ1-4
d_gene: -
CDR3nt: TGTGCCAGCAGCTCGCTTCAGGGATCAACTAATGAAAAATTGTTTTTT
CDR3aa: CASSSLQGSTNEKLFF

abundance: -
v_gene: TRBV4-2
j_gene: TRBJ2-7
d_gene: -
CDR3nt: TGTACCAGCAGCCAGGAACACCTAGGACTTGGGGGACCGCGCGAGCAGTACTTC
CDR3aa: CTSSQEHLGLGGPREQYF

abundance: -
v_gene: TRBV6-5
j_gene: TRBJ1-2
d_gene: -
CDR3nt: TGTGCCAGTAGTTATAGCGGACATGGCAGCGGCTACACCTTC
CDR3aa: CASSYSGHGSGYTF

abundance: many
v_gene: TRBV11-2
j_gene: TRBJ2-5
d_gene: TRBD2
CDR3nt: TGTGCCAGCAGCTTAGATATCCTAGCGGGGGGACAAGAGACCCAGTACTTC
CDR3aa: CASSLDILAGGQETQYF

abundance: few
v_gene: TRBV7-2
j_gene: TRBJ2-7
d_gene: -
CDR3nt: TGTGCCAGCAGCCGTACCAACTACGAGCAGTACTTC
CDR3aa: CASSRTNYEQYF

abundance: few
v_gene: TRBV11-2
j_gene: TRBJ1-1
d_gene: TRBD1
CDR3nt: TGTGCCTGCAGATATACAGGGGTGAGGGCTGAGGCTTTCTTT
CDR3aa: CACRYTGVRAEAFF

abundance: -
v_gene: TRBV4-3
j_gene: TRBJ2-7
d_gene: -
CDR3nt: TGTGCCAGCAGCCAAGATTTTCCAGTGTCCTACGAAGAGTACTTC
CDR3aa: CASSQDFPVSYEEYF

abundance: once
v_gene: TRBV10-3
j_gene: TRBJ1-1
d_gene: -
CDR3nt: TGTGCCATCAGCACCGGGACAACGCCGAACACTGAAGTTTCCTTT
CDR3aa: CAISTGTTPNTEVSF

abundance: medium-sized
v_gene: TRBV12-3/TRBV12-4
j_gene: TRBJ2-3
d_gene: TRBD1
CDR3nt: TGTGCCAGCAGTTTCGGGACAGGGAGACGTAGCACAGATACGCAGTATTTT
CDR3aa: CASSFGTGRRSTDTQYF